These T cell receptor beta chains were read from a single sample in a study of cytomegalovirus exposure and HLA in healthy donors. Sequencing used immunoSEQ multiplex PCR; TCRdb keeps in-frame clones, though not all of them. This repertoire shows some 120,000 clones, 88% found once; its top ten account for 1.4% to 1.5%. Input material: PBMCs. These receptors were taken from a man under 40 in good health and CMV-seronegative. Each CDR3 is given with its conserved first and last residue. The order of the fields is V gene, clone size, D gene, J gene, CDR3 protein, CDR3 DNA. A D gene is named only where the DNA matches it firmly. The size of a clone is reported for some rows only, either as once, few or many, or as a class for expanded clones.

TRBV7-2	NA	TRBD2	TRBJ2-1	CASSRTSGRRVNEQFF	TGTGCCAGCAGTCGGACTAGCGGGAGGAGGGTCAATGAGCAGTTCTTC
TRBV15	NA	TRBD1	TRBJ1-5	CATSRGSQGGGNQPQHF	TGTGCCACCAGCAGAGGGTCGCAGGGGGGAGGCAATCAGCCCCAGCATTTT
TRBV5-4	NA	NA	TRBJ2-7	CASSLDPSSYEQYF	TGTGCCAGCAGCTTGGATCCTAGCTCCTACGAGCAGTACTTC
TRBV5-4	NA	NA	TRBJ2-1	CASSSTGSWYNEQFF	TGTGCCAGCAGCTCCACAGGGAGCTGGTACAATGAGCAGTTCTTC
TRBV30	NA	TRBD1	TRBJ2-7	CAWSVWGQGNYEQYF	TGTGCCTGGAGTGTATGGGGACAGGGGAACTACGAGCAGTACTTC
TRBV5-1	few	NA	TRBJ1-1	CASSLAQNTEAFF	TGCGCCAGCAGCTTGGCACAGAACACTGAAGCTTTCTTT
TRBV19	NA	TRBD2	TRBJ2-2	CASSATSSGTGELFF	TGTGCCAGTAGTGCGACTAGCTCAGGCACCGGGGAGCTGTTTTTT
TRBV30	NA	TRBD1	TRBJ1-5	CAWNPGTGRNQPQHF	TGTGCCTGGAATCCCGGGACAGGGCGTAATCAGCCCCAGCATTTT
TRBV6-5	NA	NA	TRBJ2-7	CASSYGGFYEQYF	TGTGCCAGCAGTTACGGAGGGTTTTACGAGCAGTACTTC
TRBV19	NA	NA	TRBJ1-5	CASSNGIGGSNQPQHF	TGTGCCAGTAGTAATGGGATCGGAGGGAGCAATCAGCCCCAGCATTTT
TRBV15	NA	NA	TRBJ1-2	CATSSGGTLNYGYTF	TGTGCCACCAGCAGCGGGGGGACCTTAAACTATGGCTACACCTTC
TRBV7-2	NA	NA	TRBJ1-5	CASSLVGAVNQPQHF	TGTGCCAGCAGCTTAGTAGGGGCAGTCAATCAGCCCCAGCATTTT
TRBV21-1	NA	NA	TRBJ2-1	CASSKAEVEQFF	TGTGCCAGCAGCAAAGCGGAGGTCGAGCAGTTCTTC
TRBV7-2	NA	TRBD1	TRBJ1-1	CASSSWDRWNTEAFF	TGTGCCAGCAGCTCTTGGGACAGATGGAACACTGAAGCTTTCTTT
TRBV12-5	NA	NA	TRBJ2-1	CASVPTESSYNEQFF	TGTGCTAGTGTCCCGACGGAGAGCTCCTACAATGAGCAGTTCTTC
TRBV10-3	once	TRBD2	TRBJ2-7	CAISELEAGGGEQYF	TGTGCCATCAGTGAGTTAGAAGCGGGAGGGGGTGAGCAGTACTTC
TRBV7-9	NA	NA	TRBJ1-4	CASSLDGEREKLFF	TGTGCCAGCAGCTTAGACGGGGAGCGGGAAAAACTGTTTTTT
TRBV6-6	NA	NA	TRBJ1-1	CASSYSTGVTEAFF	TGTGCCAGCAGTTACTCGACGGGGGTCACTGAAGCTTTCTTT
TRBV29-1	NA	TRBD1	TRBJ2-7	CSAGQGSYEQYF	TGCAGCGCTGGACAGGGGAGCTACGAGCAGTACTTC
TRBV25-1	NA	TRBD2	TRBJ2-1	CASSETSGPFKGEQFF	TGTGCCAGCAGTGAGACTAGCGGTCCTTTCAAAGGTGAGCAGTTCTTC
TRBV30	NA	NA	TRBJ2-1	CAWTSGNEQFF	TGTGCCTGGACGTCAGGAAATGAGCAGTTCTTC
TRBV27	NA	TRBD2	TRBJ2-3	CASLSPLGLGPAPQYF	TGTGCCAGCCTGAGCCCCCTCGGACTAGGTCCCGCTCCGCAGTATTTT
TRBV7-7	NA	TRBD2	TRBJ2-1	CASSPGTSKNEQFF	TGTGCCAGCAGCCCCGGGACTAGCAAAAATGAGCAGTTCTTC
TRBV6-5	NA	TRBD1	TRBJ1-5	CASGTGVNQPQHF	TGTGCCAGTGGGACAGGCGTTAATCAGCCCCAGCATTTT
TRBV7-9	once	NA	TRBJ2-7	CASSPGQLYEQYF	TGTGCCAGCAGCCCTGGACAGCTCTACGAGCAGTACTTC
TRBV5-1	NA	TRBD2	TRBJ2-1	CASRLGTSGINRGSYNEQFF	TGCGCCAGCCGCCTAGGGACTAGCGGGATTAATCGCGGGTCCTACAATGAGCAGTTCTTC
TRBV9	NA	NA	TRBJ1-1	CASSGTRGRNTEAFF	TGTGCCAGCAGCGGAACAAGGGGAAGGAACACTGAAGCTTTCTTT
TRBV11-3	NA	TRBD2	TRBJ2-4	CASSPNGGDGIQYF	TGTGCCAGCAGCCCCAACGGGGGGGATGGAATTCAGTACTTC
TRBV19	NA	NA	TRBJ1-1	CASIQMFRTEAFF	TGTGCCAGTATACAGATGTTCCGGACTGAAGCTTTCTTT
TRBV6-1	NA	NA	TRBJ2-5	CASSQISQETQYF	TGTGCCAGCAGTCAAATCAGTCAAGAGACCCAGTACTTC
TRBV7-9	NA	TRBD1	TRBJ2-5	CASSPIQQGAVETQYF	TGTGCCAGCAGCCCCATCCAACAGGGGGCCGTAGAGACCCAGTACTTC
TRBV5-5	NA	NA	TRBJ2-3	CASSLGLDTQYF	TGTGCCAGCAGCTTGGGTCTCGATACGCAGTATTTT
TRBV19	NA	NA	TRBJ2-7	CASTKGGGQAYEQYF	TGTGCCAGTACCAAGGGAGGGGGGCAAGCCTACGAGCAGTACTTC
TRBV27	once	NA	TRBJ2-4	CASSLSYGGLAKNIQYF	TGTGCCAGCAGTTTATCGTATGGGGGACTAGCCAAAAACATTCAGTACTTC
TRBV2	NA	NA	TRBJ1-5	CASSVGGGNQPQHF	TGTGCCAGCAGTGTGGGAGGGGGAAATCAGCCCCAGCATTTT
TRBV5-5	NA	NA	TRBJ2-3	CASSPWGGGKADTQYF	TGTGCCAGCAGCCCCTGGGGTGGAGGGAAGGCAGATACGCAGTATTTT
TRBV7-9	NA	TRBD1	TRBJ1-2	CASSGRTGRYGYTF	TGTGCCAGCAGTGGCCGGACAGGGCGTTATGGCTACACCTTC
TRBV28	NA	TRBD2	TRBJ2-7	CASSLYLGGTYEQYF	TGTGCCAGCAGTTTATACTTGGGGGGGACCTACGAGCAGTACTTC
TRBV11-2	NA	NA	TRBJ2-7	CASSSTLAAAPPYEQYF	TGTGCCAGCAGCTCAACGTTAGCGGCAGCTCCTCCCTACGAGCAGTACTTC
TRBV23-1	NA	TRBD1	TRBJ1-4	CASSPCRGGQGATNEKLFF	TGCGCCAGCAGTCCTTGCAGGGGAGGACAGGGGGCCACTAATGAAAAACTGTTTTTT
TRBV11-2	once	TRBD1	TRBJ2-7	CASSALQGAGEQYF	TGTGCCAGCAGCGCGTTACAGGGGGCCGGCGAGCAGTACTTC
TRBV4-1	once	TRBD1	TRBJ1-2	CASSQEGTVTYGYTF	TGCGCCAGCAGTCAGGAGGGGACAGTTACCTATGGCTACACCTTC
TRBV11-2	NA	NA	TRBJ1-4	CASSLGGLATNEKLFF	TGTGCCAGCAGCTTAGGGGGCCTTGCAACTAATGAAAAACTGTTTTTT
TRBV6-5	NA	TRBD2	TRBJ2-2	CASSYGGSVTGELFF	TGTGCCAGCAGTTACGGCGGGAGTGTCACCGGGGAGCTGTTTTTT
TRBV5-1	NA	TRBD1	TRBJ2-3	CASSLLGQGGTDTQYF	TGCGCCAGCAGCTTGCTGGGACAGGGGGGGACAGATACGCAGTATTTT
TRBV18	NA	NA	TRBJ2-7	CASSGGSWYEQYF	TGTGCCAGCTCAGGGGGGAGTTGGTACGAGCAGTACTTC
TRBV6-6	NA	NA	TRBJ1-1	CASSYEGRGYTEAFF	TGTGCCAGCAGTTACGAGGGGAGGGGGTACACTGAAGCTTTCTTT
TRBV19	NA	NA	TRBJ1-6	CASNSPDNSPLHF	TGTGCCAGTAATTCCCCTGATAATTCACCCCTCCACTTT
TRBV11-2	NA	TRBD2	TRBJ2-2	CASKRAGATSGELFF	TGTGCCAGCAAGAGAGCGGGAGCCACCAGCGGGGAGCTGTTTTTT
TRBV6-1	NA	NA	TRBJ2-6	CASSLASSGANVLTF	TGTGCCAGCAGTCTAGCGAGCTCTGGGGCCAACGTCCTGACTTTC
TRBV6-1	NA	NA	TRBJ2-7	CASQGGSSYEQYF	TGTGCCAGCCAAGGGGGAAGCTCCTACGAGCAGTACTTC
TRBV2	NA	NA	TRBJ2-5	CASERGETQYF	TGTGCCAGCGAACGGGGGGAGACCCAGTACTTC
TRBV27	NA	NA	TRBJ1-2	CASSGQSYGYTF	TGTGCCAGCAGTGGACAGTCCTATGGCTACACCTTC
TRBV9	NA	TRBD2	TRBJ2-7	CASSVGQGLAGGPGYEQYF	TGTGCCAGCAGCGTAGGACAGGGACTAGCGGGAGGGCCGGGGTACGAGCAGTACTTC